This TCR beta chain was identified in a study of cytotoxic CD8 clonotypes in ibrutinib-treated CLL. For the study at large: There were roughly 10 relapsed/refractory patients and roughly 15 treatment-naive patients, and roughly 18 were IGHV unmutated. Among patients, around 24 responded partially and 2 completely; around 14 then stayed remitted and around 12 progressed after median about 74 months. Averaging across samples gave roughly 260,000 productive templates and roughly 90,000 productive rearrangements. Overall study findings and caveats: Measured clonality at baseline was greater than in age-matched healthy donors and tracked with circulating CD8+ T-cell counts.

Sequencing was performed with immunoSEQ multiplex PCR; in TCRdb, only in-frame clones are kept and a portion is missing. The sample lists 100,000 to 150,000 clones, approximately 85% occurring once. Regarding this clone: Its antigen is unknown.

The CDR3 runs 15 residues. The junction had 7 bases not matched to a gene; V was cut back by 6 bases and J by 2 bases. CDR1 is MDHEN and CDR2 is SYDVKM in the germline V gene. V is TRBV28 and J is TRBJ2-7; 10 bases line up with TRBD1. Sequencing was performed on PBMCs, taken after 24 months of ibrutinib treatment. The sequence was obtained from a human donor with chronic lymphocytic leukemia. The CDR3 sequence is CASRVGTGETYEQYF. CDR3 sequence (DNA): TGTGCCAGCAGAGTCGGGACAGGGGAGACCTACGAGCAGTACTTC.